This passage covers 3 T cell receptor beta chains from one sample sequenced in a study of blood T cell repertoires in COVID-19. The method was immunoSEQ multiplex PCR; TCRdb's version includes in-frame clones alone and lacks a portion of them. The data show about 270,000 clones, around 82% seen once. The sequenced sample consisted of peripheral blood. These receptors all come from a human donor in a cohort sampled during active COVID-19.

CDR3 coding DNA: TGTGCCAGTAGTATAGTCTCGGGCACTGAAGCTTTCTTT. It translates to CASSIVSGTEAFF. The V and J genes are TRBV19 and TRBJ1-1; D is undetermined. The CDR3 totals 13 residues. V was cut by 1 base and J by 4 bases, with 7 bases left in between. Germline-derived CDR1 and CDR2 are LNHDA and SQIVND (reference sequence).

The chain has TRBV6-6 and TRBJ2-7, with TRBD2 as a possible D gene (5 bases). The CDR3 is 16 residues long. Germline values: CDR1 MNHNY, CDR2 SVGAGI (reference sequence). Deletions cut 7 bases from V and 0 bases from J, with 19 bases between. The CDR3 DNA reads TGTGCCAGCATCTCAAGGGAAGCGGCGAGCTCCTACGAGCAGTACTTC. It specifies CASISREAASSYEQYF.

There are a few counts of this clone. This CDR3 is CASSLRQGTDTQYF. The CDR3 bases are TGTGCCAGCAGCTTGCGTCAGGGAACAGATACGCAGTATTTT. The chain links TRBV5-5 to TRBJ2-3, with D possibly matching TRBD1 (5 bases). With 1 base removed from V and 3 bases from J, the gap between germline ends came to 9 bases. Looked up from germline, CDR1 is SGHKS and CDR2 is YYEKEE (reference sequence). This CDR3 comprises 14 residues.